This T cell receptor beta chain was obtained from a study of beta chain features in type 1 diabetes. Study conclusions and caveats: The similarity of naive, central memory and Treg TCRB repertoires appeared greater among patients than among healthy donors. There was a moderate but significant shortening of TCRB CDR3s in all four CD4+ subsets of Type 1 diabetes patients.

Reverse transcribing all isolated RNA meant expressed TCRB transcripts were sequenced. Profiling relied on immunoSEQ multiplex PCR, and the TCRdb table lists in-frame clones only, not all of them. The table lists under 300,000 clones, just over 20% of them singletons. This clone was counted a few times. Its antigen is unknown. Sequences were obtained from naive CD4+ T cells from blood. This TCR came from a woman aged 40 to 49 with type 1 diabetes.

Here the CDR3 reads CASSQDASGNQETQYF. The CDR3 DNA reads TGCGCCAGCAGCCAAGATGCTAGCGGGAACCAAGAGACCCAGTACTTC. This chain links TRBV4-3 with TRBJ2-5; 9 nucleotides agree with TRBD2. The CDR3 has 16 amino acids. V trimming: 0 bases; J trimming: 0 bases; junction bases outside the gene matches: 2. CDR1 and CDR2 (germline): LGHNA, YSLEER.